This TCR beta chain was captured by sequencing in a study of Ad26.COV2.S vaccination and SARS-CoV-2 variants. Findings and limits, study-wide: Spike-specific TCR breadth was greater in vaccine than placebo recipients.

Sequenced by immunoSEQ multiplex PCR; TCRdb stores in-frame clones only, minus some. The data contain 300,000 to 400,000 clones, about 92% of them singletons. The V gene's germline CDR1 is LGHNA and CDR2 YSLEER. V lost 0 bases and J 7 bases, leaving 15 bases between the germline ends. The CDR3 runs 16 residues. With respect to this clone: Its antigen is not known.

This clonotype originated in a human donor who had recovered from COVID-19. V gene TRBV4-3 combines with J gene TRBJ1-4; D uncertain. The sample was peripheral blood, taken after recovery from COVID-19. CDR3 loop: CASSQDWGAAGEKLFF. CDR3 coding DNA: TGCGCCAGCAGCCAAGATTGGGGAGCGGCGGGTGAAAAACTGTTTTTT.